Below are 32 T cell receptor beta chains sequenced from a single sample in a study of blood T cells in healthy people across ages. Primed by a sample-barcoded 5' primer and a J-beta primer mix, a second PCR proceeded for about 6 to 12 cycles. TCRdb processed the 5' RACE reads anew with MiXCR; each CDR3 protein has one entry. The data show some 640,000 distinct CDR3 sequences, under 30% seen once. Sequencing used blood. These receptors originate from an elderly woman in good health.

Many counts were recorded for this clonotype. The chain combines TRBV4-3 with TRBJ1-5; D remains unclear. From germline, CDR1 is LGHNA and CDR2 YSLEER. This CDR3 comprises 15 residues. With 3 bases removed from V and 1 base from J, the gap between germline ends came to 10 bases. This chain's CDR3 is CASSHTDGSNQPQHF. As DNA, the CDR3 is TGCGCCAGCAGCCACACGGACGGGAGCAATCAGCCCCAGCATTTT.

To note about this clonotype: This sequence may be a read error, since a much larger clone differs from it by one base. V gene TRBV7-9 combines with J gene TRBJ1-2; D perhaps matches TRBD1 (5 bases). Trimming removed 3 bases at V and 7 bases at J, with 12 bases between. The germline V gene has CDR1 SEHNR and CDR2 FQNEAQ (reference sequence). The CDR3 length is 13 residues. CDR3 amino acids: CASSLRDCGGYTF. In DNA, the CDR3 is TGTGCCAGCAGCTTGCGGGACTGCGGTGGCTACACCTTC.

This clonotype was recorded at least ten times. This chain connects TRBV5-1 to TRBJ2-1; 10 bases map to TRBD1. V lost 4 bases to trimming and J lost 7 bases; unmatched junction nucleotides: 5. CDR1 SGHRS and CDR2 YFSETQ come from the germline V gene. CDR3 size: 14 residues. CDR3 protein: CASSPGTGVNEQFF. The CDR3 DNA sequence: TGCGCCAGCAGCCCCGGGACAGGGGTGAATGAGCAGTTCTTC.

This clonotype was counted many times. V gene TRBV2 combines with J gene TRBJ1-2; D not certain. The CDR3 contains 14 residues. Germline loops: CDR1 SNHLY, CDR2 FYNNEI. The V end was cut by 10 bases, the J end by 4 bases, with 19 bases between. The CDR3 spells CATADGNVFYGYTF. CDR3 nucleotides: TGTGCCACCGCCGACGGGAACGTCTTCTATGGCTACACCTTC.

About this clonotype: One end of the junction is discordant with germline, which a read error may explain. The chain employs TRBV5-1 and TRBJ2-5; a weak D match, TRBD1 (5 bases). CDR1 and CDR2 (germline): SGHRS, YFSETQ. The length of the CDR3 is 12 residues. CDR3 nucleotides: TGCACCAGCAGCCGCCAGGGCAATGAGCAGTACTTC. Its protein product is CTSSRQGNEQYF.

Concerning this clonotype itself: A much larger clone differs by one base, so this may be a read error. V gene TRBV7-9 combines with J gene TRBJ2-5, with D perhaps TRBD1 or TRBD2 (5 bases each). Looked up from germline, CDR1 is SEHNR and CDR2 is FQNEAQ (reference sequence). The CDR3 totals 12 residues. Trimming took 8 bases from V and 11 from J, leaving 18 bases between them. The DNA of the CDR3 is TGTGCCAGCGGGGGTATCGGGACGGAGCAGTACTTC. Translation: CASGGIGTEQYF.

This chain links TRBV5-1 with TRBJ2-3; no clear D gene. Looked up from germline, CDR1 is SGHRS and CDR2 is YFSETQ. The CDR3 covers 13 residues. The ends were cut back, 0 bases at V and 6 bases at J, with 8 bases in the middle. This CDR3 reads CASSLARSDTQYF. The CDR3 region has the DNA TGCGCCAGCAGCTTGGCTAGAAGTGATACGCAGTATTTT.

In this sample, this clonotype turned up a few times. For the CDR3, the DNA is TGTGCCTGGAGCGACAGCTCGCGAAATCAGCCCCAGCATTTT. Its translation: CAWSDSSRNQPQHF. The rearrangement links TRBV30 to TRBJ1-5, with a possible D match to TRBD1 (5 bases). V dropped 3 bases and J dropped 4 bases, with 13 bases sitting between them. Per germline, CDR1 GTSNPN and CDR2 SVGIG (reference sequence). The CDR3 is 14 residues long.

With respect to this clonotype: This clone may be a read error of a much larger clone one base away. This chain connects TRBV29-1 to TRBJ1-2; no reliable D call. From germline, CDR1 is SQVTM and CDR2 ANQGSEA. The CDR3 is 14 residues long. CDR3 DNA sequence: TGCAGCGTTGAGAAATCGAGGGATAACTATGGCTGCACCTTC. Translation gives CSVEKSRDNYGCTF.

This clonotype was seen more than once but under ten times. One base away lies a much larger clone, so this may be a sequencing read error. J is TRBJ2-5 and V is TRBV7-6; 11 bases match TRBD2. CDR3 length: 16 amino acids. V shed 2 bases, J shed 11 bases, and the junction held 13 bases outside the gene matches. Germline loops: CDR1 SGHVS, CDR2 FNYEAQ. The CDR3 DNA reads TGTGCCAGCAGCTTAATTGGGACTAGCGGCTTCAATGAGCAGTACTTC. Translation: CASSLIGTSGFNEQYF.

The sample holds a few counts of this clonotype. The chain employs TRBV7-3 and TRBJ2-3, with D possibly matching TRBD2 (7 bases). CDR1 and CDR2 (germline): SGHTA, FQGTGA. The CDR3 contains 16 residues. Trimming removed 3 bases from V and 2 bases from J, with 15 bases in between. In DNA form, the CDR3 reads TGTGCCAGCAGCTTGGGGAGGGGGGGCGACACAGATACGCAGTATTTT. Amino acid sequence: CASSLGRGGDTDTQYF.

This clonotype has ten or more counts. The chain recombines TRBV12-3 or TRBV12-4 with TRBJ2-7; 7 bases agree with TRBD2. The V gene end was trimmed by 5 bases and the J gene end by 3 bases; junction bases not matched to a gene: 7. The CDR3 contains 14 residues. CDR3 bases: TGTGCCAGCAGTCTCCATGGGGGGGACTACGAGCAGTACTTC. It specifies CASSLHGGDYEQYF.

This clonotype has a count of ten or more. The chain couples TRBV4-3 to TRBJ1-2; D gene uncertain. The length of the CDR3 is 13 residues. CDR1 and CDR2 from the germline V gene are LGHNA and YSLEER. With 0 bases removed from V and 8 bases from J, the gap between germline ends came to 10 bases. CDR3 region: CASSQDGAGGYTF. For the CDR3, the DNA is TGCGCCAGCAGCCAAGACGGAGCGGGCGGCTACACCTTC.

This clonotype showed up just a few times. This rearrangement joins TRBV3-1 to TRBJ2-1; TRBD2 aligns across 7 bases. This CDR3 contains 15 residues. Per germline, CDR1 LGHDT and CDR2 YNNKEL (reference sequence). V lost 4 bases to trimming and J lost 3 bases; unmatched junction nucleotides: 6. CDR3: CASSPLRGGYNEQFF. CDR3 DNA: TGTGCCAGCAGCCCCCTTCGCGGGGGCTACAATGAGCAGTTCTTC.

This clonotype was counted at least ten times. Germline is not matched at one junction end, which may reflect a read error. The chain joins TRBV7-9 to TRBJ1-2; no firm D call. The CDR3 is 12 amino acids. In germline, CDR1 is SEHNR, CDR2 FQNEAQ (reference sequence). This chain's CDR3 is CASSVAVVGYTF. For the CDR3, the DNA is TGTGCCAGCAGCGTAGCGGTAGTCGGCTACACCTTC. The full variable domain, completed using reference TRBV7-9 and TRBJ1-2, is DTGVSQNPRHKITKRGQNVTFRCDPISEHNRLYWYRQTLGQGPEFLTYFQNEAQLEKSRLLSDRFSAERPKGSFSTLEIQRTEQGDSAMYLCASSVAVVGYTFGSGTRLTVV.

There are many counts of this clonotype. The CDR3 DNA is TGTGCCAGCAGCGTAGGGTTTGTGGGCAATGAGCAGTTCTTC. Its translation is CASSVGFVGNEQFF. The V and J genes are TRBV9 and TRBJ2-1; unclear D gene. CDR1 SGDLS and CDR2 YYNGEE come from the germline V gene. V shed 0 bases and J shed 6 bases, with 10 bases lying between them. The CDR3 has 14 residues.

The V gene is TRBV28, the J gene TRBJ1-1; D remains unclear. The CDR3 extends over 15 amino acids. Trimming left V 2 bases short and J 3 bases short, with 13 bases between. Germline CDR1 is MDHEN and CDR2 is SYDVKM. The CDR3 DNA sequence: TGTGCCAGCAGTTTAGGGCAATACGGGTACACTGAAGCTTTCTTT. It specifies CASSLGQYGYTEAFF.

In its sample, this clonotype was seen many times. The J gene is TRBJ2-7, the V gene TRBV9; 8 bases agree with TRBD1. Trimming at V came to 0 bases and at J to 6 bases, leaving 8 bases not matched to a gene. Germline lookup yields CDR1 SGDLS and CDR2 YYNGEE. CDR3 size: 15 residues. The CDR3 DNA is TGTGCCAGCAGCGTAGGCACCGGGACAGGCTTCGAGCAGTACTTC. Its translation: CASSVGTGTGFEQYF.

Comment on this clonotype: Since a much larger clone is just one base distant, this may be a read error. The chain employs TRBV6-2 or TRBV6-3 and TRBJ1-2, with 9 bases matching TRBD1. The germline gives CDR1 MNHEY, CDR2 SVGEGT. The CDR3 extends over 13 amino acids. The CDR3 reads CASRQQGAGGFTF. For the CDR3, the DNA is TGTGCCAGCAGACAACAGGGGGCAGGTGGCTTCACCTTC.

This clonotype showed up just a few times. A read error may explain this, as a much larger clone is one base away. The chain joins TRBV7-2 to TRBJ2-1, with 11 bases that match TRBD2. CDR3 length: 15 residues. Germline V gene sequence: CDR1 SGHTA, CDR2 FQGNSA. The CDR3 DNA follows: TGTGCCGGCAGCTTGACTAGCGGGGTAGGCAATGAGCAGTTCTTC. Residues: CAGSLTSGVGNEQFF.

The rearrangement joins TRBV5-1 to TRBJ2-1, with a tentative D call TRBD2 (5 bases). CDR1 and CDR2 (germline): SGHRS, YFSETQ. Trimming stripped 3 bases from V and 13 bases from J, with 26 bases between. The CDR3 has 16 residues. The CDR3 DNA follows: TGCGCCAGCAGCTCGAAGATGGAGCCCGGTTGGGAGACCCAGTTCTTC. Amino acids: CASSSKMEPGWETQFF.

This sequence joins TRBV3-1 and TRBJ2-3; D gene ambiguous. Germline V gives CDR1 LGHDT, CDR2 YNNKEL (reference sequence). The CDR3 has 14 amino acids. Trimming stripped 0 bases from V and 8 bases from J, with 12 bases between. CDR3 sequence reads: CASSQEGSHGTQYF. CDR3 in DNA: TGTGCCAGCAGCCAAGAAGGGTCCCATGGTACGCAGTATTTT.

This clonotype has a count of ten or more. The rearrangement uses TRBV5-1 and TRBJ1-2; no clear D gene. V lost 4 bases and J 4 bases, leaving 17 bases between the germline ends. This CDR3 has 15 amino acids. Germline V CDR1 and CDR2: SGHRS, YFSETQ. The CDR3 sequence is CASSPAAGQPYGYTF. The CDR3 nucleotides read TGCGCCAGCAGCCCTGCGGCCGGGCAACCCTATGGCTACACCTTC.

The chain couples TRBV6-6 to TRBJ1-2; possible D gene TRBD1, 6 bases. Trimming removed 5 bases from V and 7 bases from J, with 17 bases in between. The CDR3 loop spans 14 amino acids. In germline, CDR1 is MNHNY, CDR2 SVGAGI (reference sequence). This CDR3 is CASSPGQPIGGYTF. In DNA form, the CDR3 reads TGTGCCAGCAGTCCGGGACAACCAATTGGTGGCTACACCTTC.

This clonotype was counted only a few times. A read error is possible here, since a much larger clone lies one base away. The chain recombines TRBV10-3 with TRBJ2-5; 12 bases match TRBD1. The V and J ends lost 6 bases and 11 bases, in that order; junction bases with no gene match: 10. Germline V gives CDR1 ENHRY, CDR2 SYGVKD. The CDR3 is 14 amino acids. In DNA, the CDR3 is TGTGCCATCAGGGGACAGGGGGCGGACAATGAGCAGTACTTC. This codes for CAIRGQGADNEQYF.

Notes on this clonotype: Possible read error: a much larger clone is one base away. CDR3 region: CSVEGLAGTTDTQYF. The CDR3 DNA reads TGCAGCGTTGAAGGCCTAGCGGGGACCACAGATACGCAGTATTTT. V is TRBV29-1 and J is TRBJ2-3; 9 nucleotides align to TRBD2. J lost 2 bases, V lost 1 base, and 4 bases had no gene match. Germline CDR1 SQVTM, CDR2 ANQGSEA. The CDR3 has 15 residues.

The chain employs TRBV15 and TRBJ2-7, with a weak D call TRBD1 (6 bases). Matching the DNA end better, TRBJ2-5 makes the J call doubtful. From germline, CDR1 is LNHNV and CDR2 YYDKDF (reference sequence). CDR3 size: 11 residues. In nucleotides, the CDR3 is TGTGCCACGACAGGTGGGGAGACCCAGTACTTC. The encoded protein is CATTGGETQYF.

This clonotype has a count of ten or more. V gene TRBV7-9 combines with J gene TRBJ2-5, with a tentative D call TRBD2 (7 bases). The CDR3 covers 14 residues. V was trimmed by 5 bases and J by 5 bases, leaving 15 bases between them. Germline loops: CDR1 SEHNR, CDR2 FQNEAQ (reference sequence). CDR3 amino acids: CASSPGGGLETQYF. DNA for the CDR3: TGTGCCAGCAGCCCTGGGGGGGGCTTGGAGACCCAGTACTTC.

The DNA for the CDR3 is TGTGCCAGCAGTTTACAACAGAAGACTAGCGGAGAGCAGTTCTTC. Translating it yields CASSLQQKTSGEQFF. This sequence joins TRBV7-3 and TRBJ2-1; 9 positions agree with TRBD2. CDR3 length: 15 amino acids. CDR1 and CDR2 from the germline V gene are SGHTA and FQGTGA. The trim removed 6 bases at V and 10 bases at J, leaving 13 bases unmatched.

This clonotype appeared many times. The chain uses TRBV9 and TRBJ2-1; possibly TRBD2 for D (5 bases). The CDR3 sequence is 17 residues long. In germline, CDR1 is SGDLS, CDR2 YYNGEE. Deletions cut 3 bases from V and 0 bases from J, with 16 bases between. The CDR3 spells CASSGTGRLSSYNEQFF. CDR3 bases: TGTGCCAGCAGCGGGACTGGTAGGCTGAGCTCCTACAATGAGCAGTTCTTC.

This clonotype occurred a few times. V usage is TRBV29-1 and J usage is TRBJ2-2; TRBD2 might be the D (7 bases). CDR3 size: 13 residues. V dropped 5 bases and J dropped 6 bases, with 13 bases sitting between them. Germline V CDR1 and CDR2: SQVTM, ANQGSEA. The CDR3 loop reads CSVFEGGAGELFF. Written as DNA, the CDR3 is TGCAGCGTTTTCGAAGGGGGGGCCGGGGAGCTGTTTTTT.

This clonotype appeared a few times. The gene calls are TRBV14 and TRBJ1-2; no clear D gene. The germline V and J ends were trimmed by 10 bases and 0 bases, with 12 bases remaining between them. Germline V gene lookup returns CDR1 SGHDN and CDR2 FVKESK. The CDR3 is made up of 13 amino acids. The DNA for the CDR3 is TGTGCCACCTTCGACCGGGCTAACTATGGCTACACCTTC. Protein: CATFDRANYGYTF.